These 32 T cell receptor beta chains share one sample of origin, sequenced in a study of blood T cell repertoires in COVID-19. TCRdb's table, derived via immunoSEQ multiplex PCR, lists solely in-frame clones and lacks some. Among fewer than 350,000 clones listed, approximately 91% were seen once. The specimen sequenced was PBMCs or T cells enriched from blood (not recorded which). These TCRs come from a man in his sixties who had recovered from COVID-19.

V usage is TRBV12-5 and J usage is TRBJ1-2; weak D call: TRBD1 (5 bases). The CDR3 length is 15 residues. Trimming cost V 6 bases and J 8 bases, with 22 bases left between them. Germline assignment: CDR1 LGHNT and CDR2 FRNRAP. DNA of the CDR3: TGTGCTAGTGGCTCAACTCTGGAAAGACAGCGCGGCTACACCTTC. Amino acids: CASGSTLERQRGYTF.

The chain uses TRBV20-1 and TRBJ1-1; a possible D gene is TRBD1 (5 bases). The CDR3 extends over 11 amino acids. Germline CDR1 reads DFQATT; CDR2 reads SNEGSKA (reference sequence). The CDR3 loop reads CRPGVNTEAFF. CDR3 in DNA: TGCAGGCCGGGGGTGAACACTGAAGCTTTCTTT.

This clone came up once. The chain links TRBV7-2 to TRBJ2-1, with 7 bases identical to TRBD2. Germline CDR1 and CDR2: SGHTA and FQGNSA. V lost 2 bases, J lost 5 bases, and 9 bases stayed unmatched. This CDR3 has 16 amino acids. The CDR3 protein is CASSLSIAGVNNEQFF. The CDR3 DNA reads TGTGCCAGCAGCTTAAGCATCGCGGGAGTTAACAATGAGCAGTTCTTC.

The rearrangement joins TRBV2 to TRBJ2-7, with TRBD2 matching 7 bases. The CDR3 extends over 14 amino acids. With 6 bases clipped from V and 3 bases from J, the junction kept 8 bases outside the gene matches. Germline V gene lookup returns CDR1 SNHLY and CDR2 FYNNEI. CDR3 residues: CASSLLALYYEQYF. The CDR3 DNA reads TGTGCCAGCAGCCTACTAGCGCTCTACTACGAGCAGTACTTC. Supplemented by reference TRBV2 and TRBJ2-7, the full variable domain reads EPEVTQTPSHQVTQMGQEVILRCVPISNHLYFYWYRQILGQKVEFLVSFYNNEISEKSEIFDDQFSVERPDGSNFTLKIRSTKLEDSAMYFCASSLLALYYEQYFGPGTRLTVT.

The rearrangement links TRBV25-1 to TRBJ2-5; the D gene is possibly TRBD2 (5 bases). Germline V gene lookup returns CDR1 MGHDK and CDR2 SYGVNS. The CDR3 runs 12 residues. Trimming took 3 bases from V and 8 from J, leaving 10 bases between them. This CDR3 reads CASSDSGVTQYF. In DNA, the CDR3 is TGTGCCAGCAGTGACAGCGGTGTAACCCAGTACTTC.

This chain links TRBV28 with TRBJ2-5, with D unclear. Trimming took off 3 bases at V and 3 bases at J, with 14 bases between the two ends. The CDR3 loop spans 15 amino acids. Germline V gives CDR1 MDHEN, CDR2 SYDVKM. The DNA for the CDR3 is TGTGCCAGCAGTTTTGGTGTCCTAAATGAAGAGACCCAGTACTTC. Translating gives CASSFGVLNEETQYF.

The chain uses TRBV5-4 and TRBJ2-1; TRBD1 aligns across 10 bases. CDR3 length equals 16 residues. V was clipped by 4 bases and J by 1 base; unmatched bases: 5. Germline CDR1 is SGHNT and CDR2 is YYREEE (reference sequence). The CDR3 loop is CASSRTGGKSYNEQFF. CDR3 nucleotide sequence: TGTGCCAGCAGCCGGACAGGGGGTAAATCCTACAATGAGCAGTTCTTC.

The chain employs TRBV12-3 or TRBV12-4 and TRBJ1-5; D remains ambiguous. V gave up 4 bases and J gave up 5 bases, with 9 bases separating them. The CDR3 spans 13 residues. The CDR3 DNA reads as TGTGCCAGCAGTTCGTACCGCGATCAGCCCCAGCATTTT. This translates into CASSSYRDQPQHF.

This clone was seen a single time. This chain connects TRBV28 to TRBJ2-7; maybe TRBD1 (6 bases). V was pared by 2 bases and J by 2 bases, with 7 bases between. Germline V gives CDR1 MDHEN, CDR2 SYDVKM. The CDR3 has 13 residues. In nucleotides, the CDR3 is TGTGCCAGCAGTTTAACAGGGACCTACGAGCAGTACTTC. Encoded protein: CASSLTGTYEQYF. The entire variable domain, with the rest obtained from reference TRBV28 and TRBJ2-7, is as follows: DVKVTQSSRYLVKRTGEKVFLECVQDMDHENMFWYRQDPGLGLRLIYFSYDVKMKEKGDIPEGYSVSREKKERFSLILESASTNQTSMYLCASSLTGTYEQYFGPGTRLTVT.

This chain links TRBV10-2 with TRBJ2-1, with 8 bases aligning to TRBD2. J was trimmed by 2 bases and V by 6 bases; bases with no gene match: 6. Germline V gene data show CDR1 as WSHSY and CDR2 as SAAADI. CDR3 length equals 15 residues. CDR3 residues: CASRLPGGPYNEQFF. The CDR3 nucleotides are TGCGCCAGCAGGCTTCCGGGAGGGCCCTACAATGAGCAGTTCTTC.

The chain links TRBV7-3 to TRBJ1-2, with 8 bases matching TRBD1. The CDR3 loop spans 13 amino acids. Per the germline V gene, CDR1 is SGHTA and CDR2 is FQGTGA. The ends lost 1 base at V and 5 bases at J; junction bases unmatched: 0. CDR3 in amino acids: CASSLRQGYGYTF. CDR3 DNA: TGTGCCAGCAGCTTAAGACAGGGGTATGGCTACACCTTC.

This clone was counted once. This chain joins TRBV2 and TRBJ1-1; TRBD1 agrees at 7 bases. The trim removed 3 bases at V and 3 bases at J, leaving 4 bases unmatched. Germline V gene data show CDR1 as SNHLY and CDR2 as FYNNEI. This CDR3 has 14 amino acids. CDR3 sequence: CASSELTGDTEAFF. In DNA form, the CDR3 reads TGTGCCAGCAGTGAGCTTACAGGGGACACTGAAGCTTTCTTT. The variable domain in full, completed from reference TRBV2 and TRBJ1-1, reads EPEVTQTPSHQVTQMGQEVILRCVPISNHLYFYWYRQILGQKVEFLVSFYNNEISEKSEIFDDQFSVERPDGSNFTLKIRSTKLEDSAMYFCASSELTGDTEAFFGQGTRLTVV.

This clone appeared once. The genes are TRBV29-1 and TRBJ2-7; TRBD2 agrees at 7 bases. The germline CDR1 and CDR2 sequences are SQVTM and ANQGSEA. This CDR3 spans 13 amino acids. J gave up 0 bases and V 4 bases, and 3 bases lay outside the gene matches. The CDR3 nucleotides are TGCAGCGTTGTTGGCGGGAGCTCCTACGAGCAGTACTTC. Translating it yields CSVVGGSSYEQYF.

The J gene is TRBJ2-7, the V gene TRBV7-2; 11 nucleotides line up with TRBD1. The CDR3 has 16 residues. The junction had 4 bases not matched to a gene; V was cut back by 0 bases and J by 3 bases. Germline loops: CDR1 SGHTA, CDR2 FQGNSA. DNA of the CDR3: TGTGCCAGCAGCTTAGCCGCGGGGACAGGGGGCTACGAGCAGTACTTC. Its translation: CASSLAAGTGGYEQYF.

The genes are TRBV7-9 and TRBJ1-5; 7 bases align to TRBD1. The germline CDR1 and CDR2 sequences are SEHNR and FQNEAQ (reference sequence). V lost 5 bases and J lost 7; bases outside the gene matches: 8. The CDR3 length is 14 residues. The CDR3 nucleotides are TGTGCCAGCAGCAGCGCCCAGGGGGGCCAGCCCCAGCATTTT. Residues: CASSSAQGGQPQHF. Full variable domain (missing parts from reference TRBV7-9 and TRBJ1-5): DTGVSQNPRHKITKRGQNVTFRCDPISEHNRLYWYRQTLGQGPEFLTYFQNEAQLEKSRLLSDRFSAERPKGSFSTLEIQRTEQGDSAMYLCASSSAQGGQPQHFGDGTRLSIL.

The CDR3 loop reads CASSFSGRGDEQFF. Here the CDR3 DNA reads TGTGCCAGCAGCTTTAGCGGGAGGGGGGATGAGCAGTTCTTC. The rearrangement joins TRBV5-4 to TRBJ2-1; 11 nucleotides align to TRBD2. Germline CDR1 SGHNT, CDR2 YYREEE (reference sequence). The CDR3 is made up of 14 amino acids. V lost 2 bases and J lost 8; bases outside the gene matches: 3.

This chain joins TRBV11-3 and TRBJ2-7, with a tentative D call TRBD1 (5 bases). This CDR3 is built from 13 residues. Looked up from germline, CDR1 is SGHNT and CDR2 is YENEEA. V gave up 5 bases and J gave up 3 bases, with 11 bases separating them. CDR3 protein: CASSPTDLYEQYF. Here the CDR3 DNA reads TGTGCCAGCAGCCCGACAGACCTCTACGAGCAGTACTTC.

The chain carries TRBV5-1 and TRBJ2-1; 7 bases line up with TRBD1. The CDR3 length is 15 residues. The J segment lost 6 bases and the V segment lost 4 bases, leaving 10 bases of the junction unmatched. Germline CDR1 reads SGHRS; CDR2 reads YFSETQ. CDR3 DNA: TGCGCCAGCAGCGTAGACAGGGCCCTGATCAATGAGCAGTTCTTC. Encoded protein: CASSVDRALINEQFF.

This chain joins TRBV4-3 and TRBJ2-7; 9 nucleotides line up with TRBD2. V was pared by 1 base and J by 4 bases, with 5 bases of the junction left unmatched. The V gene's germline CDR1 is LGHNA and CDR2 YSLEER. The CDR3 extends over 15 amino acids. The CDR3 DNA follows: TGCGCCAGCAGCCAAGGGCTAGCGGGACTATACGAGCAGTACTTC. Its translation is CASSQGLAGLYEQYF.

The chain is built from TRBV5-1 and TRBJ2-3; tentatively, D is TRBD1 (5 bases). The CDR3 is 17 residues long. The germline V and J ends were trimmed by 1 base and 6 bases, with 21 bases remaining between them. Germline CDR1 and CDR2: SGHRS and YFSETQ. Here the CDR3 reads CASSLSSGFFKLDTQYF. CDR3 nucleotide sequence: TGCGCCAGCAGCTTGAGCTCAGGGTTTTTTAAGCTGGATACGCAGTATTTT.

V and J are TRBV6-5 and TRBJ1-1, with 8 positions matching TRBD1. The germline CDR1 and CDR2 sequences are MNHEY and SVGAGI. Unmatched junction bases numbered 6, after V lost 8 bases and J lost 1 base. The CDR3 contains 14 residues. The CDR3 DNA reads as TGTGCCAGCGTGATAGACAGGGGGAACACTGAAGCTTTCTTT. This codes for CASVIDRGNTEAFF.

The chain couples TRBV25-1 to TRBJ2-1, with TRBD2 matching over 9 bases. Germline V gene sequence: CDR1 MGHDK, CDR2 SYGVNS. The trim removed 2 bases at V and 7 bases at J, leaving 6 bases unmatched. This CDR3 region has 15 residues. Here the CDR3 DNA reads TGTGCCAGCAGTGAACCTAGCGGGAAGTCGAATGAGCAGTTCTTC. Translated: CASSEPSGKSNEQFF. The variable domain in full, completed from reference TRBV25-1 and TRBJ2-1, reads EADIYQTPRYLVIGTGKKITLECSQTMGHDKMYWYQQDPGMELHLIHYSYGVNSTEKGDLSSESTVSRIRTEHFPLTLESARPSHTSQYLCASSEPSGKSNEQFFGPGTRLTVL.

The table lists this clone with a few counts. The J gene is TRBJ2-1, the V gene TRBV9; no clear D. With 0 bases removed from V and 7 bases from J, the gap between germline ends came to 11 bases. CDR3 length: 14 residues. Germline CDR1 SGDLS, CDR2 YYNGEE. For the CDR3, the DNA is TGTGCCAGCAGCGTAGAGTGGGTAGCAAATGAGCAGTTCTTC. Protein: CASSVEWVANEQFF.

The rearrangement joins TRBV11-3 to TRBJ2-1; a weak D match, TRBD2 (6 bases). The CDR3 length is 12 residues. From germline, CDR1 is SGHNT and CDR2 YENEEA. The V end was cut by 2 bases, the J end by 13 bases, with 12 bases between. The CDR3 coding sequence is TGTGCCAGCAGCTTAATTGGGCGGGATCAGTTCTTC. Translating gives CASSLIGRDQFF.

DNA of the CDR3: TGTGCCAGCTCACCGGACAGGAACACCGGGGAGCTGTTTTTT. As protein: CASSPDRNTGELFF. The chain uses TRBV18 and TRBJ2-2, with D possibly TRBD1 on 6 matching bases. CDR1 KGHSH and CDR2 LQKENI come from the germline V gene. This CDR3 has 14 residues. V lost 3 bases, J lost 1 base, and 6 bases lay in between.

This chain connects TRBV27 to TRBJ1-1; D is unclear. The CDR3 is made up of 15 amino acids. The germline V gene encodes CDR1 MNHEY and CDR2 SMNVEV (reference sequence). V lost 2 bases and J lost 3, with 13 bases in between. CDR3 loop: CASSLRSLRDTEAFF. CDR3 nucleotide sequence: TGTGCCAGCAGTTTACGTTCACTGAGGGACACTGAAGCTTTCTTT.

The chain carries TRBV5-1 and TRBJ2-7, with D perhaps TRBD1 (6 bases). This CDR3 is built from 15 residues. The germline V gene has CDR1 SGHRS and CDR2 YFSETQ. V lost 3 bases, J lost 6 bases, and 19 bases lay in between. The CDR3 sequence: CASSWGQSPSGEQYF. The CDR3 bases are TGCGCCAGCAGCTGGGGGCAGTCTCCCTCCGGCGAGCAGTACTTC.

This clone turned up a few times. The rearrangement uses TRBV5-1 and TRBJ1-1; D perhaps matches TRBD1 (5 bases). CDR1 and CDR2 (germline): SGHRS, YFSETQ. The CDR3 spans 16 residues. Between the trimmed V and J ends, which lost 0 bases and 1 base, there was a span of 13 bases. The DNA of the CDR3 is TGCGCCAGCAGCTTGGCGTATCAGGGCACGAACACTGAAGCTTTCTTT. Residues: CASSLAYQGTNTEAFF.

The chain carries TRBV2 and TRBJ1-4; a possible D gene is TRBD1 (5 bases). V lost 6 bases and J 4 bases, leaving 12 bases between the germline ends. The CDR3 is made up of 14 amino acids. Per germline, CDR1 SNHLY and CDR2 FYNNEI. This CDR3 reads CASRGAGLNEKLFF. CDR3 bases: TGTGCCAGCAGGGGAGCGGGACTTAATGAAAAACTGTTTTTT.

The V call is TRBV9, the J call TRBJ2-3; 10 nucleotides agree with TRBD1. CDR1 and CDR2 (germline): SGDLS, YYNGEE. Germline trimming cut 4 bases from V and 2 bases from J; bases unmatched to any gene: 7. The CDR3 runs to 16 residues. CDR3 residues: CASSSGTGVHTDTQYF. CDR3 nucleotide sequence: TGTGCCAGCAGCTCAGGGACAGGGGTTCACACAGATACGCAGTATTTT.

The DNA of the CDR3 is TGCGCCAGCAGGTTGACAGGGGTCCACGAGCAGTACTTC. Protein: CASRLTGVHEQYF. The chain carries TRBV5-1 and TRBJ2-7, with 8 bases identical to TRBD1. V gave up 5 bases and J gave up 5 bases; unmatched junction bases: 6. Germline CDR1 reads SGHRS; CDR2 reads YFSETQ. This CDR3 is built from 13 residues. The full variable domain, with the rest looked up from reference TRBV5-1 and TRBJ2-7, is KAGVTQTPRYLIKTRGQQVTLSCSPISGHRSVSWYQQTPGQGLQFLFEYFSETQRNKGNFPGRFSGRQFSNSRSEMNVSTLELGDSALYLCASRLTGVHEQYFGPGTRLTVT.

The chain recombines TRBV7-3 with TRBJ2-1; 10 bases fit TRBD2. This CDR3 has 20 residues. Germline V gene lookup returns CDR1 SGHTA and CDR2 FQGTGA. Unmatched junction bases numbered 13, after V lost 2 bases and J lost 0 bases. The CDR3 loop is CASSLWTSGRWSRSYNEQFF. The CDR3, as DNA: TGTGCCAGCAGCTTATGGACTAGCGGACGTTGGTCCCGCTCCTACAATGAGCAGTTCTTC.